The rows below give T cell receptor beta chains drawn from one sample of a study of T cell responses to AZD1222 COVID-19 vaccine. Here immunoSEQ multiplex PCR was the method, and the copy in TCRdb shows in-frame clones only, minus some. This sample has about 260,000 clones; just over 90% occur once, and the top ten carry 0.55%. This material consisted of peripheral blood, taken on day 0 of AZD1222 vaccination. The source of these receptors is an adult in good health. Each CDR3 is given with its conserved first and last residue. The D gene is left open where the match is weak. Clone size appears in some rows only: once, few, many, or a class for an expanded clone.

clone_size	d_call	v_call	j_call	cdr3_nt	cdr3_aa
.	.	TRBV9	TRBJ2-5	TGTGCCAGCAGCGTGAGCGTAAAGGGCCGGGAGACCCAGTACTTC	CASSVSVKGRETQYF
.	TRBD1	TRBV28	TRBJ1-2	TGTGCCAGCACCTACCGGGACAGGGATGGCTACACCTTC	CASTYRDRDGYTF
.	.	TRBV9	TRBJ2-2	TGTGCCAGCAGCCCTCGGTCCTCGGACGGGGAGCTGTTTTTT	CASSPRSSDGELFF
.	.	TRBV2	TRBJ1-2	TGTGCCAGCAGGGACACGGGCGCCCTATATGGCTACACCTTC	CASRDTGALYGYTF
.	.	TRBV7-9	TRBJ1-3	TGTGCCAGCAGCGCTAGAAGATTGGGGAACACCATATATTTT	CASSARRLGNTIYF
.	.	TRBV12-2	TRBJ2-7	TGTGCAAGTCGCTTTCAGGGGGGGACTAGCGGGATTCCCTACGAGCAGTACTTC	CASRFQGGTSGIPYEQYF
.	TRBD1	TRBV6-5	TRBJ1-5	TGTGCCAGCAGTCCGACGGGACAGTATAATCAGCCCCAGCATTTT	CASSPTGQYNQPQHF
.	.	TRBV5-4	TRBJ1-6	TGTGCCAGCAGCTTGGAGGCTATCAATTCACCCCTCCACTTT	CASSLEAINSPLHF
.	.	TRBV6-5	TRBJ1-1	TGTGCCAGCAGTTACTCGACAGGCAGCATGAACACTGAAGCTTTCTTT	CASSYSTGSMNTEAFF
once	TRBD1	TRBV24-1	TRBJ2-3	TGTGCCACATCTACAGGGGTGGGAGATACGCAGTATTTT	CATSTGVGDTQYF
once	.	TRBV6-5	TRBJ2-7	TGTGCCAGCAGGACAGACACCTACGAGCAGTACTTC	CASRTDTYEQYF
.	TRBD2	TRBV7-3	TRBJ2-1	TGTGCCAGCAGCACTGGGCCTAGCGGGGGGGCGAATGAGCAGTTCTTC	CASSTGPSGGANEQFF
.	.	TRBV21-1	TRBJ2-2	TGTGCCAGCAGCAAAACCCTCCAGGGAACCGGGGAGCTGTTTTTT	CASSKTLQGTGELFF
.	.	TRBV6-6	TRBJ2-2	TGTGCCAGCAGTTCAAACGGTGGCACCGGGGAGCTGTTTTTT	CASSSNGGTGELFF
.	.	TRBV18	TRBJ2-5	TGTGCCAGCTCACCACCGGGGGAGACCCAGTACTTC	CASSPPGETQYF
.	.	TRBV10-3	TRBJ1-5	TGTGCCACCGAGAGTGGTCCCAATCAGCCCCAGCATTTT	CATESGPNQPQHF
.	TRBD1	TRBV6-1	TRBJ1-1	TGTGCCAGCAGTCCCCGGACAGGGGGGGACACTGAAGCTTTCTTT	CASSPRTGGDTEAFF
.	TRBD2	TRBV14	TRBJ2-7	TGTGCCAGCAGCCAACCGACGGCGGGGGGGTGGGAGCAGTACTTC	CASSQPTAGGWEQYF
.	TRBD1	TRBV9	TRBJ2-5	TGTGCCAGCAGCCCAGAAGGGGGCAGGGGGGAGACCCAGTACTTC	CASSPEGGRGETQYF
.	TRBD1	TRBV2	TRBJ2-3	TGTGCCAGCACCCAGGACAGGAGCACAGATACGCAGTATTTT	CASTQDRSTDTQYF
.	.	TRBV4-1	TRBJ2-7	TGCGCCAGCAGCCAATCCGGGGTTCTCGGGTACGAGCAGTACTTC	CASSQSGVLGYEQYF
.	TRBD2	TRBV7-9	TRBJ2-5	TGTGCCAGCAGCTTAGCGGGGACTAGCGGGAGACCCGTCCAAGAGACCCAGTACTTC	CASSLAGTSGRPVQETQYF
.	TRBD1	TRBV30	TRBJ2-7	TGTGCCTGGAGTGTACCTGGGACAGGGCCCTACGAGCAGTACTTC	CAWSVPGTGPYEQYF
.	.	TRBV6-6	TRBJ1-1	TGTGCCAGCACCGCCGCAGGGAACACTGAAGCTTTCTTT	CASTAAGNTEAFF
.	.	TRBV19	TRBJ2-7	TGTGCCAGTAGTATAGTAGGAGGGAACGAGCAGTACTTC	CASSIVGGNEQYF
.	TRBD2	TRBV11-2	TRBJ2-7	TGTGCCAGCAGCCCTCTAGGCCGGACTAGCGTTTACGAGCAGTACTTC	CASSPLGRTSVYEQYF
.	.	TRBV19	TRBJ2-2	TGTGCCAGTAGTTACACGGGGGCAGTCACCGGGGAGCTGTTTTTT	CASSYTGAVTGELFF
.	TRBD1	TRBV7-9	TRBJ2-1	TGTGCCAGCAGCTCGTCCGGGACAGACCCCTACAATGAGCAGTTCTTC	CASSSSGTDPYNEQFF
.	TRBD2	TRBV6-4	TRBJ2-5	TGTGCCAGCAGTTTCCCGACTAGCGGGGTTCCGGGGTACCAAGAGACCCAGTACTTC	CASSFPTSGVPGYQETQYF
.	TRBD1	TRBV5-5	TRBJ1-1	TGTGCCAGCAGCTTAGGTCCAGGGGGCTCTAACACTGAAGCTTTCTTT	CASSLGPGGSNTEAFF
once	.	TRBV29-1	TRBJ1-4	TGCAGCGTAGGGGACACTAATGAAAAACTGTTTTTT	CSVGDTNEKLFF
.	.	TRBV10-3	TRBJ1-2	TGTGCCATCAGTGAGATCTTAGGTGGCTACACCTTC	CAISEILGGYTF
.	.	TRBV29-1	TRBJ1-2	TGCAGCGTTGAAGCGGAATCCTCCCGCTATGGCTACACCTTC	CSVEAESSRYGYTF
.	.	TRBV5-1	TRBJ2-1	TGCGCCAGCAGGAGTTGGCTAAGGGTTAATGAGCAGTTCTTC	CASRSWLRVNEQFF
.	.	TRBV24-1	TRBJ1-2	TGTGCCACCAGTGACCCCGGACGGGGGGGATCCTATGGCTACACCTTC	CATSDPGRGGSYGYTF
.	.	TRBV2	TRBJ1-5	TGTGCCAGCAGTGCCAGGGCCTATAGCAATCAGCCCCAGCATTTT	CASSARAYSNQPQHF
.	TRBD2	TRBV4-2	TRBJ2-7	TGTGCCAGCAGCCAATTAGCGGGGGGCTACGAGCAGTACTTC	CASSQLAGGYEQYF
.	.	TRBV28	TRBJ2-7	TGTGCCAGCTCTCGGGGGTACTACGAGCAGTACTTC	CASSRGYYEQYF
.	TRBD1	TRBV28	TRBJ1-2	TGTGCCAGCAGTCCGGGACAGAACCCCGAGGGCTACACCTTC	CASSPGQNPEGYTF
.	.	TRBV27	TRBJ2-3	TGTGCCAGCAGAGGGTTGATCGGGGGCTTTACAGATACGCAGTATTTT	CASRGLIGGFTDTQYF
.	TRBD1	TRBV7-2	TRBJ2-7	TGTGCCAGCAAAAGGGGGCAGAACTACGAGCAGTACTTC	CASKRGQNYEQYF
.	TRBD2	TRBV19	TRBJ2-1	TGTGCCAGTAGTACCCGGACTAGCGGGTACAATGAGCAGTTCTTC	CASSTRTSGYNEQFF
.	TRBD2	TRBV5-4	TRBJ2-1	TGTGCCAGCAGCTCGCTTAGCGGGACTTCTAATGAGCAGTTCTTC	CASSSLSGTSNEQFF
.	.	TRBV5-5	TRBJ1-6	TGTGCCAGCAGCATATCGGACCCCCGAAGTTCACCCCTCCACTTT	CASSISDPRSSPLHF
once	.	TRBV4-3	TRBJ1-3	TGCGCCAGCAGCCAAGTTGAACGAGGCGATGGAAACACCATATATTTT	CASSQVERGDGNTIYF
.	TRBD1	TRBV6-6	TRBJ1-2	TGTGCCAGCACTCTGGACAGGGGGCTTGGCTACACCTTC	CASTLDRGLGYTF
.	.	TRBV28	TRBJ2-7	TGTGCCAGCAGTTTCCCGCTCGGCGAGCAGTACTTC	CASSFPLGEQYF
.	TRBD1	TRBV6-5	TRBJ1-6	TGTGCCAGCAGGGACAGGGGGAATTCACCCCTCCACTTT	CASRDRGNSPLHF
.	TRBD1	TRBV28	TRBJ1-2	TGTGCCAGCAGGGACAGGGGAAAAGCTGGCTACACCTTC	CASRDRGKAGYTF
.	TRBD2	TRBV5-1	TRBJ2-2	TGCGCCAGCAGCTGGGGCAGCGGGGGAAATACCGGGGAGCTGTTTTTT	CASSWGSGGNTGELFF
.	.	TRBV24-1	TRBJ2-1	TGTGCCACCAGTGACCCCCTCAATGAGCAGTTCTTC	CATSDPLNEQFF
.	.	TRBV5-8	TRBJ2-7	TGTGCCAGCAGCTTGGGCTTCCTAGCCCTCTCCTACGAGCAGTACTTC	CASSLGFLALSYEQYF
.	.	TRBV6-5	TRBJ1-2	TGTGCCAGCAGTTACTCGGTGAACAGGGAGGTCGGGGGCTACACCTTC	CASSYSVNREVGGYTF